Listed below are T cell receptor beta chains from one sample, sequenced in a study of blood T cell repertoires in COVID-19. The protocol was immunoSEQ multiplex PCR, while the TCRdb copy is restricted to in-frame clones and leaves out a portion. The table includes tens of thousands of clones, roughly 80% detected once. What was sequenced was peripheral blood. The receptors derive from a man aged 30 to 45 with COVID-19, enrolled during active disease. CDR3s include the opening cysteine and the closing phenylalanine or tryptophan. Size is stated for part of the rows, as once, few or many counts, or as a class when the clone is expanded.

TRBV30 | - | CAWTDRVGGELFF
TRBV28 | - | CASSSGTGEAQPQHF
TRBV28 | - | CASSESGSEAFF
TRBV7-3 | - | CASSLTSGSNEQFF
TRBV19 | - | CASREAGGIYEQYF
TRBV24-1 | - | CATSDGGVGGYTF
TRBV5-8 | - | CASSSARATGRAFF
TRBV19 | once | CASSIEGLVDGAQYF
TRBV9 | once | CASSVLKQGTDTQYF
TRBV28 | - | CASSIDRVRSPLHF
TRBV19 | - | CASSRTGKNYGYTF
TRBV19 | - | CASRLDGDYYGYTF
TRBV19 | - | CASSIIGGRTEAFF
TRBV10-2 | few | CASSLAGGTDTQYF
TRBV28 | - | CASSPAGGAGSTEAFF
TRBV11-2 | - | CASSFDGGGYGYTF
TRBV19 | - | CASSPWTGRAFNQPQHF
TRBV28 | - | CASTPDRVAGYTF